This entry is about one TCR beta chain. This specimen belongs to a study of shared clonotypes between healthy human individuals. The V end lost 0 bases, the J end lost 5 bases, and 9 bases lay between the germline ends. The length of the CDR3 is 14 residues. CDR1 SGHRS and CDR2 YFSETQ come from the germline V gene. Authors' data handling: Because ImmunoSEQ provided only junction sequences with no quality scores, the filtering differed. The data were produced by immunoSEQ multiplex PCR, yet TCRdb's version contains in-frame clones alone and is incomplete. From that table come the V and J calls and clone size; the DNA was used to work out D and trimming. The data contain 980,000 or so clones, approximately 80% of them seen just once; the ten biggest clones take up over 1.3%.

The chain recombines TRBV5-1 with TRBJ1-5; D might be TRBD1 (5 bases). The sequenced material came from memory CD4+ T cells sorted from blood. Subset specified: CD45RA-negative fraction. The clonotype comes from a man aged 18 to 29 in good health. In DNA, the CDR3 is TGCGCCAGCAGCTTGGATACAGGCGATCAGCCCCAGCATTTT. Amino acid sequence: CASSLDTGDQPQHF.